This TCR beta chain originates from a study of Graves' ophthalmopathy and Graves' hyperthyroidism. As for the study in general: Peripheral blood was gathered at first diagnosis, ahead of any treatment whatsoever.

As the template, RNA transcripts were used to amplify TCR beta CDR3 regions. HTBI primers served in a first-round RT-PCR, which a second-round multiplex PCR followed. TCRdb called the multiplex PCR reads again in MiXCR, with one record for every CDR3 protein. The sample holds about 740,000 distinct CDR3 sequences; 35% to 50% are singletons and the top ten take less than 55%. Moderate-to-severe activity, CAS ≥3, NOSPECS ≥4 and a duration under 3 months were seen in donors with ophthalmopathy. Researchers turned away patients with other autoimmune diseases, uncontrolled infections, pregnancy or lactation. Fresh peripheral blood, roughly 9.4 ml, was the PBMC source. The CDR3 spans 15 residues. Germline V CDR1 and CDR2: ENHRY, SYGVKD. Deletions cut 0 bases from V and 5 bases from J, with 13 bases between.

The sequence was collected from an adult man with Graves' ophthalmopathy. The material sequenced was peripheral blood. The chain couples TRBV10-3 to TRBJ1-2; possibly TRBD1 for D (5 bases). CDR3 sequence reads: CAISESGTVAYGYTF. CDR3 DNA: TGTGCCATCAGTGAGTCCGGGACGGTGGCGTATGGCTACACCTTC.